The next 17 T cell receptor beta chains were all read from a single sample in a study of beta chain features in type 1 diabetes. Whole-study results and caveats: For Type 1 diabetes patients, all four CD4+ subsets carried TCRB CDR3s that were moderately but significantly shorter.

Investigators reverse transcribed all isolated RNA, so they sequenced expressed TCRB transcripts. The data were produced by immunoSEQ multiplex PCR, yet TCRdb's version contains in-frame clones alone and is incomplete. The repertoire holds some 190,000 clones, with roughly 8% as singletons. These receptors have no known antigen. The material sequenced was central memory CD4+ T cells from blood. The receptors derive from a man between 18 and 35 years old with type 1 diabetes.

A few counts support this clone. The chain uses TRBV5-1 and TRBJ2-1, with TRBD2 identical over 14 bases. There are 16 residues in the CDR3. The ends lost 0 bases at V and 6 bases at J; junction bases unmatched: 2. Per the germline V gene, CDR1 is SGHRS and CDR2 is YFSETQ. As DNA, the CDR3 is TGCGCCAGCAGCTTGGTGGGACTAGCGGGGGTCAATGAGCAGTTCTTC. The encoded protein is CASSLVGLAGVNEQFF.

A few counts support this clone. The rearrangement links TRBV2 to TRBJ2-2; tentative D call: TRBD2 (6 bases). Germline V lookup: CDR1 SNHLY, CDR2 FYNNEI. Trimming pared 5 bases from V and 2 bases from J, leaving 15 bases between. The CDR3 runs 16 residues. The CDR3 DNA follows: TGTGCCAGCAGTCCACGCGGGACGATTAACACCGGGGAGCTGTTTTTT. Translation gives CASSPRGTINTGELFF.

The CDR3: CAWSALTGEGGTEAFF. In DNA, the CDR3 is TGTGCCTGGAGTGCACTGACAGGGGAGGGTGGCACTGAAGCTTTCTTT. The chain recombines TRBV30 with TRBJ1-1; TRBD1 agrees at 8 bases. Germline V CDR1 and CDR2: GTSNPN, SVGIG (reference sequence). The CDR3 runs 16 residues. V gave up 1 base and J gave up 4 bases; unmatched junction bases: 11. The variable domain in full, with the rest retrieved from reference TRBV30 and TRBJ1-1, is SQTIHQWPATLVQPVGSPLSLECTVEGTSNPNLYWYRQAAGRGLQLLFYSVGIGQISSEVPQNLSASRPQDRQFILSSKKLLLSDSGFYLCAWSALTGEGGTEAFFGQGTRLTVV.

This clone turned up a few times. The genes are TRBV4-2 and TRBJ2-1, with 8 bases fitting TRBD2. This CDR3 spans 15 amino acids. The germline gives CDR1 LGHNA, CDR2 YNFKEQ. V lost 6 bases and J lost 7; bases outside the gene matches: 11. CDR3 protein: CASSLTSAQENEQFF. In nucleotides, the CDR3 is TGTGCCAGCAGTCTGACTAGCGCCCAAGAAAATGAGCAGTTCTTC.

Many counts were recorded for this clone. J is TRBJ2-1 and V is TRBV28, with 12 bases matching TRBD2. The V segment lost 4 bases and the J segment 4 bases; nucleotides outside the gene matches: 5. Per germline, CDR1 MDHEN and CDR2 SYDVKM. The CDR3 is 16 amino acids. The CDR3 is CASSSWTSGTYNEQFF. The CDR3 nucleotides are TGTGCCAGCAGTTCGTGGACTAGCGGGACATACAATGAGCAGTTCTTC.

This clone appeared a few times. In nucleotides, the CDR3 is TGTGCCAGCACCCGGGACAGGGGATACAATGAGCAGTTCTTC. Translation: CASTRDRGYNEQFF. The chain links TRBV28 to TRBJ2-1, with 10 bases identical to TRBD1. V shed 7 bases, J shed 4 bases, and the junction held 4 bases outside the gene matches. Germline loops: CDR1 MDHEN, CDR2 SYDVKM. This CDR3 is built from 14 residues. The variable domain in full, completed from reference TRBV28 and TRBJ2-1, reads DVKVTQSSRYLVKRTGEKVFLECVQDMDHENMFWYRQDPGLGLRLIYFSYDVKMKEKGDIPEGYSVSREKKERFSLILESASTNQTSMYLCASTRDRGYNEQFFGPGTRLTVL.

The table lists this clone with a few counts. The chain combines TRBV5-1 with TRBJ2-7; 7 bases line up with TRBD1. The CDR3 runs 14 residues. Trimming removed 5 bases from V and 0 bases from J; junction bases left unmatched: 5. The germline V gene encodes CDR1 SGHRS and CDR2 YFSETQ. For the CDR3, the DNA is TGCGCCAGCAGACCGGGACAGAACTCCTACGAGCAGTACTTC. Its translation is CASRPGQNSYEQYF.

The chain links TRBV9 to TRBJ1-2, with D unclear. Per the germline V gene, CDR1 is SGDLS and CDR2 is YYNGEE. The CDR3 contains 14 residues. Trimming removed 0 bases at V and 4 bases at J, with 10 bases between. CDR3 nucleotide sequence: TGTGCCAGCAGCGTAGACCCTGAGGGCTATGGCTACACCTTC. The encoded protein is CASSVDPEGYGYTF.

This clone showed up just a few times. V usage is TRBV30 and J usage is TRBJ1-2; 7 nucleotides align to TRBD1. Germline CDR1 GTSNPN, CDR2 SVGIG (reference sequence). J gave up 5 bases and V 1 base, and 10 bases lay outside the gene matches. This CDR3 has 15 residues. The DNA of the CDR3 is TGTGCCTGGAGTGCTTTTCAGACAGGGAATTATGGCTACACCTTC. Translation gives CAWSAFQTGNYGYTF.

V and J are TRBV20-1 and TRBJ2-1; D not resolved. V lost 2 bases to trimming and J lost 7 bases, with 6 bases between them. Looked up from germline, CDR1 is DFQATT and CDR2 is SNEGSKA (reference sequence). This CDR3 has 11 residues. DNA of the CDR3: TGCAGTGCTAGACCCGTAAATGAGCAGTTCTTC. This sequence encodes CSARPVNEQFF.

V and J are TRBV21-1 and TRBJ1-2. TRBV21-1 is listed as a pseudogene. CDR3 size: 11 residues. The CDR3 loop is CASGTRGGYTF. The DNA of the CDR3 is TGTGCGAGCGGTACGCGGGGTGGCTACACCTTC.

This clone was seen only a few times. The gene calls are TRBV5-4 and TRBJ2-3; weak D call: TRBD2 (5 bases). Germline V gene sequence: CDR1 SGHNT, CDR2 YYREEE (reference sequence). The CDR3 is made up of 14 amino acids. Trimming stripped 10 bases from V and 0 bases from J, with 15 bases between. This chain's CDR3 is CASRADPSTDTQYF. As DNA, the CDR3 is TGTGCCTCCCGAGCGGACCCTAGCACAGATACGCAGTATTTT.

With regard to this clone: This sample includes further DNA sequences coding for the same CDR3. The CDR3 here is CARQGEAGNTIYF. Here the CDR3 DNA reads TGTGCCCGGCAAGGGGAAGCGGGAAACACCATATATTTT. The rearrangement links TRBV30 to TRBJ1-3; TRBD1 might be the D (5 bases). The ends were cut back, 8 bases at V and 4 bases at J, with 15 bases in the middle. This CDR3 contains 13 residues. Per the germline V gene, CDR1 is GTSNPN and CDR2 is SVGIG (reference sequence).

The chain uses TRBV28 and TRBJ2-7; the match to TRBD1 covers 10 bases. Germline CDR1 is MDHEN and CDR2 is SYDVKM. V lost 8 bases and J lost 4; bases outside the gene matches: 11. This CDR3 comprises 15 residues. The CDR3 region is CASCDPGTGVYEQYF. CDR3 nucleotide sequence: TGTGCCAGCTGCGACCCCGGGACAGGGGTATACGAGCAGTACTTC.

Notes on this clone: This CDR3 is also generated by other DNA sequences in the sample. The gene calls are TRBV5-1 and TRBJ2-5; D remains unclear. The V end lost 3 bases, the J end lost 3 bases, and 12 bases lay between the germline ends. The CDR3 is 14 amino acids. Germline loops: CDR1 SGHRS, CDR2 YFSETQ. In nucleotides, the CDR3 is TGCGCCAGCAGCTCGGGTCTGGCAGAAGAGACCCAGTACTTC. Its translation: CASSSGLAEETQYF. Complete variable domain (other parts from reference TRBV5-1 and TRBJ2-5): KAGVTQTPRYLIKTRGQQVTLSCSPISGHRSVSWYQQTPGQGLQFLFEYFSETQRNKGNFPGRFSGRQFSNSRSEMNVSTLELGDSALYLCASSSGLAEETQYFGPGTRLLVL.

This clone was seen a handful of times. The chain is built from TRBV7-2 and TRBJ2-5; tentative D call: TRBD2 (6 bases). V was trimmed by 1 base and J by 5 bases, leaving 11 bases between them. Germline assignment: CDR1 SGHTA and CDR2 FQGNSA. This CDR3 is 14 amino acids long. CDR3: CASSLGAGHETQYF. The CDR3 DNA reads TGTGCCAGCAGCTTAGGGGCGGGGCACGAGACCCAGTACTTC.

This clone turned up a few times. The chain has TRBV4-2 and TRBJ1-2, with a possible D match to TRBD1 (6 bases). CDR1 is LGHNA, CDR2 YNFKEQ, per germline. The ends were cut back, 1 base at V and 8 bases at J, with 17 bases in the middle. The CDR3 has 15 residues. CDR3 residues: CASSQALVGAEGYTF. The CDR3 bases are TGTGCCAGCAGCCAAGCGCTCGTGGGGGCCGAAGGCTACACCTTC.